The T cell receptor (beta chain) described here comes from a study of T cells in women clearing cervical HPV infection. Study details: Women with histologically confirmed HPV16-related CIN3 or worse, 2 with invasive cancer, served as cases. Case blood was drawn when the lesion was first found; control blood after infection became undetectable. Notes on the study in general: TRBV6-7 relative abundance averaged approximately 0.11% in cases and 0.15% to 0.2% in controls.

Measured with immunoSEQ multiplex PCR; TCRdb has only the in-frame clones, and not every one. With about 22,000 clones in the sample, the ten largest clones hold about 4.9%. All donors had a single incident cervical HPV16 infection, not prevalent. The trim removed 6 bases at V and 7 bases at J, leaving 11 bases unmatched. This CDR3 has 14 residues. CDR1 DFQATT and CDR2 SNEGSKA come from the germline V gene (reference sequence). As to this clone: No antigen is known for it. The read terminates 3 residues ahead of where the CDR3 ends, so the germline J gene completes it.

This TCR derives from a woman between 18 and 70 years old with a cervical HPV16 infection that either progressed to CIN3+ or cleared (not recorded which). The specimen was blood buffy coat. The rearrangement uses TRBV20-1 and TRBJ1-1; 10 nucleotides match TRBD1. The part of the CDR3 DNA that was read is TGCAGTGCCCCGCGGGACAGGGGATGGGGTGAA. Protein: CSAPRDRGWGE. The full-length CDR3 reads as CSAPRDRGWGEAFF.